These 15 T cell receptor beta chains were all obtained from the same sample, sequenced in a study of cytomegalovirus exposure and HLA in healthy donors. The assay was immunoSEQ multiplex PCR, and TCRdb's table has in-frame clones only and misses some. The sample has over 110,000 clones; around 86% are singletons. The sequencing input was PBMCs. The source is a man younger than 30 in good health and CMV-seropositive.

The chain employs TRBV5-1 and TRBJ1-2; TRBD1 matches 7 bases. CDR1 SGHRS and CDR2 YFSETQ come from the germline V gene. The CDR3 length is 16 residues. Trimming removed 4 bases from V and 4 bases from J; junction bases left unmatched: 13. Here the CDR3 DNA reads TGCGCCAGCAGCCCCCCGTACAGGGGTACCCTCTATGGCTACACCTTC. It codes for CASSPPYRGTLYGYTF.

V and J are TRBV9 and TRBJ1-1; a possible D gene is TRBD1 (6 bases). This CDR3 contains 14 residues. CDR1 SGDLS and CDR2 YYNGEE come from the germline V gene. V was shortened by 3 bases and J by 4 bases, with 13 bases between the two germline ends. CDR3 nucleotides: TGTGCCAGCAGCGCAGGGGTAAGGGGCACTGAAGCTTTCTTT. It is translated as CASSAGVRGTEAFF.

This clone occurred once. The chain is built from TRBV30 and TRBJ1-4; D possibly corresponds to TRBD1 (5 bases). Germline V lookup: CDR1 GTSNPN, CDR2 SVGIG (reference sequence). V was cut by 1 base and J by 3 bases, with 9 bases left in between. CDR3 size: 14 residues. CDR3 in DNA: TGTGCCTGGAGTGGCAGGGTCTCTAATGAAAAACTGTTTTTT. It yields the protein CAWSGRVSNEKLFF.

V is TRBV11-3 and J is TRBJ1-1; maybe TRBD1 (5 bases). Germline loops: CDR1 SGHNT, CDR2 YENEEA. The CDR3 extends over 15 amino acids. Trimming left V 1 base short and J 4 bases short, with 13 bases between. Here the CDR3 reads CASSLASRGGTEAFF. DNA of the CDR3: TGTGCCAGCAGCTTAGCGTCACGGGGGGGCACTGAAGCTTTCTTT.

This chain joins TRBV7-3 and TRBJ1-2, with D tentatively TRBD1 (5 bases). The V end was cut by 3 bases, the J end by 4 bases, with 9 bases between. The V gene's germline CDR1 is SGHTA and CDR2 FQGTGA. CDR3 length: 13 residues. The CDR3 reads CASSLTVGYGYTF. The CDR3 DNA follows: TGTGCCAGCAGCTTGACAGTGGGCTATGGCTACACCTTC.

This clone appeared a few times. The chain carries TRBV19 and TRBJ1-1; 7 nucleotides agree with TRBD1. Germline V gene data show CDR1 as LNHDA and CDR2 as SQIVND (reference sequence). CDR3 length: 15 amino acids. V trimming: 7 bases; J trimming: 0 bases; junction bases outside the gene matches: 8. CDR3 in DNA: TGTGCCAGTAAACAATTACAGGGGATGAACACTGAAGCTTTCTTT. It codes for CASKQLQGMNTEAFF.

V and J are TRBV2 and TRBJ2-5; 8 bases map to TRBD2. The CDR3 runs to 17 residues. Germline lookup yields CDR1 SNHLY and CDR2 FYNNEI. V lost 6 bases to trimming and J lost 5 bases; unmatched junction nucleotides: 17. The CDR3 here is CASRQFLGRGAPETQYF. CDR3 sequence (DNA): TGTGCCAGCAGACAGTTCCTTGGGCGGGGGGCGCCTGAGACCCAGTACTTC.

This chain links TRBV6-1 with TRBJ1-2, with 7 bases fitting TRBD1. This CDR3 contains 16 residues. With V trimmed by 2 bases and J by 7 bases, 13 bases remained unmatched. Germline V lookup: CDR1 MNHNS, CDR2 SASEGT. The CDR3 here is CASSEYRAGTVAGYTF. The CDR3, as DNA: TGTGCCAGCAGTGAATACCGCGCGGGGACAGTGGCTGGCTACACCTTC.

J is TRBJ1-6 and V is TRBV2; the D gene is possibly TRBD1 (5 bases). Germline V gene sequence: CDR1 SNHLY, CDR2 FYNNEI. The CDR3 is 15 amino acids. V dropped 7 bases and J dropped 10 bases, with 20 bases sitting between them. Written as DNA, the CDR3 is TGTGCCAGCACCGCCCGGGGGGGGGTTGGGTCACCCCTCCACTTT. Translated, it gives CASTARGGVGSPLHF.

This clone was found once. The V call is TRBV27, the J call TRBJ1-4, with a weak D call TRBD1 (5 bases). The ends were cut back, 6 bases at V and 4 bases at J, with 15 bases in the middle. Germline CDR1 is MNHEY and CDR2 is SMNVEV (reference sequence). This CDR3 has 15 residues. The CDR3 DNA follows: TGTGCCAGCAGCCCTAGGAGACAGAGTAATGAAAAACTGTTTTTT. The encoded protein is CASSPRRQSNEKLFF.

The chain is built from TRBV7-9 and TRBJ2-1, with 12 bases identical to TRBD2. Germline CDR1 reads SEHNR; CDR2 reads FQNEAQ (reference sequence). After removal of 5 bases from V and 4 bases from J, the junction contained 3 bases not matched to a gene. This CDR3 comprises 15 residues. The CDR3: CASSVLAGGYNEQFF. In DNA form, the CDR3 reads TGTGCCAGCAGCGTACTAGCGGGGGGATACAATGAGCAGTTCTTC.

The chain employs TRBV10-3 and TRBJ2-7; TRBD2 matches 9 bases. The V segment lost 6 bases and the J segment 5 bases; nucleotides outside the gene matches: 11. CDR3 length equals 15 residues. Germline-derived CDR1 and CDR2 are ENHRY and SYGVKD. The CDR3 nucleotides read TGTGCCATCAGCGCGACTAGCGGATATCGGAACGAGCAGTACTTC. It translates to CAISATSGYRNEQYF.

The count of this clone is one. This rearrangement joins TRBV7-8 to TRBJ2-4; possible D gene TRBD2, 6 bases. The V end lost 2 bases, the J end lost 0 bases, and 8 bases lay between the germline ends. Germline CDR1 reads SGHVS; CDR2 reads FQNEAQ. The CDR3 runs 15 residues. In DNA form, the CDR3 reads TGTGCCAGCAGCTTATCGGGACTAGCCAAAAACATTCAGTACTTC. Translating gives CASSLSGLAKNIQYF.

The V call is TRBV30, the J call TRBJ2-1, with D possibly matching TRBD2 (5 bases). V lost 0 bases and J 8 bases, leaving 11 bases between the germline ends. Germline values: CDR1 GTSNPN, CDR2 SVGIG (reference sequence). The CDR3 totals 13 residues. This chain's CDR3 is CAWSVRLFHEQFF. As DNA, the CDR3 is TGTGCCTGGAGTGTACGACTATTCCATGAGCAGTTCTTC.

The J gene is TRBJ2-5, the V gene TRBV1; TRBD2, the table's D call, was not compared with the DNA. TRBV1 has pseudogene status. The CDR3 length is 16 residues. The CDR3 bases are TGCACCAGCAGCCGAACGAAAAGCGGGGGACAAGAGACCCAGTACTTC. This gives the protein CTSSRTKSGGQETQYF.